The 26 T cell receptor beta chains in this list originate from one sample, sequenced in a study of blood T cell repertoires in COVID-19. The method was immunoSEQ multiplex PCR; TCRdb's version includes in-frame clones alone and lacks a portion of them. This sample has roughly 200,000 clones; 80% to 85% occur once, and the top ten carry around 4%. The sequencing sample was made of peripheral blood. These TCRs come from a man in his fifties with active or convalescent COVID-19.

The gene calls are TRBV6-2 or TRBV6-3 and TRBJ1-2; 10 bases agree with TRBD1. The V segment lost 5 bases and the J segment 7 bases; nucleotides outside the gene matches: 10. CDR3 length: 15 amino acids. Germline V CDR1 and CDR2: MNHEY, SVGEGT. CDR3 in DNA: TGTGCCAGCAGTCCAAGACAGGGGGCGCTTGTTGGCTACACCTTC. Translating gives CASSPRQGALVGYTF.

For the CDR3, the DNA is TGTGCCAGCAGGAGGTTCACAGCGGGGGGGCAAGAGACCCAGTACTTC. The encoded protein is CASRRFTAGGQETQYF. V and J are TRBV11-2 and TRBJ2-5, with 10 bases lining up with TRBD2. The CDR3 runs 16 residues. Trimming cost V 6 bases and J 2 bases; bases outside gene matches: 9. CDR1 is SGHAT and CDR2 is FQNNGV in the germline V gene.

The chain has TRBV6-5 and TRBJ2-6; 7 bases align to TRBD1. The V segment lost 8 bases and the J segment 1 base; nucleotides outside the gene matches: 2. This CDR3 has 14 amino acids. Germline V lookup: CDR1 MNHEY, CDR2 SVGAGI. CDR3 loop: CASQQGSGANVLTF. The DNA for the CDR3 is TGTGCCAGCCAACAGGGGTCTGGGGCCAACGTCCTGACTTTC.

V is TRBV5-1 and J is TRBJ2-2, with D possibly being TRBD2 (6 bases). Trimming removed 1 base from V and 7 bases from J, with 8 bases in between. Germline CDR1 SGHRS, CDR2 YFSETQ. CDR3 length: 13 amino acids. This CDR3 reads CASSLREVGELFF. In DNA form, the CDR3 reads TGCGCCAGCAGCTTGAGGGAGGTCGGGGAGCTGTTTTTT.

J is TRBJ2-2 and V is TRBV4-3, with D possibly matching TRBD2 (6 bases). V was pared by 5 bases and J by 5 bases, with 18 bases between. This CDR3 is 16 amino acids long. Germline-derived CDR1 and CDR2 are LGHNA and YSLEER. The CDR3 nucleotides read TGCGCCAGCAGCTTTCAATGGGGGGACGCGACCGGGGAGCTGTTTTTT. The encoded protein is CASSFQWGDATGELFF.

The CDR3, as DNA: TGTGCCAGCAGTCTACCGGGGGTCTCTGAAGCTTTCTTT. It yields the protein CASSLPGVSEAFF. This chain links TRBV12-3 or TRBV12-4 with TRBJ1-1, with a possible D match to TRBD1 (5 bases). V was cut by 5 bases and J by 6 bases, with 13 bases left in between. The CDR3 sequence is 13 residues long.

The chain recombines TRBV3-1 (or the pseudogene TRBV3-2) with TRBJ1-2; D possibly corresponds to TRBD1 (6 bases). The CDR3 is made up of 14 amino acids. From germline, CDR1 is LGHDT and CDR2 YNNKEL (reference sequence). The V gene lost 4 bases and the J gene lost 0 bases, with 9 bases spanning the gap. This CDR3 is CASSPRTANYGYTF. The CDR3 DNA follows: TGTGCCAGCAGCCCCCGGACAGCTAACTATGGCTACACCTTC.

Points on this clone: Other DNA sequences within the sample encode an identical CDR3. This rearrangement joins TRBV15 to TRBJ2-1, with 10 bases aligning to TRBD1. CDR1 and CDR2 from the germline V gene are LNHNV and YYDKDF (reference sequence). The length of the CDR3 is 15 residues. The V gene end was trimmed by 3 bases and the J gene end by 1 base; junction bases not matched to a gene: 0. The CDR3 DNA reads TGTGCCACCAGCAGGGACAGGGGGTCCTACAATGAGCAGTTCTTC. It specifies CATSRDRGSYNEQFF.

The chain carries TRBV19 and TRBJ1-2; 8 positions match TRBD1. Germline V gene sequence: CDR1 LNHDA, CDR2 SQIVND (reference sequence). The CDR3 length is 15 residues. After removal of 5 bases from V and 7 bases from J, the junction contained 12 bases not matched to a gene. The CDR3 bases are TGTGCCAGTAGTCCTCGGGACAGGAGGAGGGGTGGCTACACCTTC. The encoded protein is CASSPRDRRRGGYTF.

This sequence joins TRBV5-1 and TRBJ1-2, with TRBD1 identical over 12 bases. CDR3 length: 15 amino acids. Losses at the gene ends were 3 bases for V and 8 bases for J; bases not matched to a gene: 8. Looked up from germline, CDR1 is SGHRS and CDR2 is YFSETQ. The CDR3 is CASSWDRGPSRGYTF. The CDR3 nucleotides read TGCGCCAGCAGCTGGGACAGGGGGCCTTCTCGAGGCTACACCTTC.

The gene calls are TRBV30 and TRBJ2-7; the D gene is possibly TRBD2 (6 bases). The V and J ends lost 3 bases and 9 bases respectively, with 15 bases between them. CDR1 GTSNPN and CDR2 SVGIG come from the germline V gene (reference sequence). The CDR3 is 12 amino acids. The CDR3, as DNA: TGTGCCTGGAGCGCTGGACCCGGGAGGCAGTACTTC. Its translation is CAWSAGPGRQYF.

The V and J genes are TRBV5-1 and TRBJ1-1; 9 nucleotides agree with TRBD1. Germline V gene sequence: CDR1 SGHRS, CDR2 YFSETQ. With V trimmed by 3 bases and J by 3 bases, 3 bases remained unmatched. This CDR3 spans 14 amino acids. Here the CDR3 reads CASSWRTGDTEAFF. Written as DNA, the CDR3 is TGCGCCAGCAGCTGGAGGACAGGGGACACTGAAGCTTTCTTT.

The chain is built from TRBV3-1 (or the pseudogene TRBV3-2) and TRBJ1-1, with TRBD1 identical over 7 bases. CDR1 LGHDT and CDR2 YNNKEL come from the germline V gene (reference sequence). The CDR3 totals 13 residues. J gave up 7 bases and V 4 bases, and 6 bases lay outside the gene matches. In DNA form, the CDR3 reads TGTGCCAGCAGCCTCCACCGGGACAGTGAAGCTTTCTTT. Translation: CASSLHRDSEAFF.

The chain joins TRBV19 to TRBJ1-6; D remains ambiguous. Per the germline V gene, CDR1 is LNHDA and CDR2 is SQIVND (reference sequence). The CDR3 extends over 15 amino acids. Trimming cost V 2 bases and J 5 bases, with 10 bases left between them. CDR3 loop: CASSISRRDNSPLHF. In DNA form, the CDR3 reads TGTGCCAGTAGTATATCCAGGCGGGATAATTCACCCCTCCACTTT.

The chain combines TRBV19 with TRBJ1-3; no clear D. The CDR3 extends over 13 amino acids. V gave up 4 bases and J gave up 3 bases, with 7 bases separating them. Germline lookup yields CDR1 LNHDA and CDR2 SQIVND (reference sequence). CDR3 nucleotides: TGTGCCAGTAGTAGCGGATATGGAAACACCATATATTTT. Amino acids: CASSSGYGNTIYF.

The V call is TRBV19, the J call TRBJ1-5, with a possible D match to TRBD1 (6 bases). Trimming stripped 2 bases from V and 14 bases from J, with 13 bases between. CDR1 is LNHDA and CDR2 is SQIVND in the germline V gene (reference sequence). The length of the CDR3 is 12 residues. Here the CDR3 DNA reads TGTGCCAGTAGTATACCCGGACAGAATAAGCATTTT. Amino acid sequence: CASSIPGQNKHF.

This clone was observed once. This rearrangement joins TRBV9 to TRBJ2-1; 16 bases align to TRBD2. The J segment lost 8 bases and the V segment lost 0 bases, leaving 5 bases of the junction unmatched. This CDR3 spans 17 amino acids. The germline CDR1 and CDR2 sequences are SGDLS and YYNGEE. CDR3 DNA: TGTGCCAGCAGCGTAGCTGGGACTAGCGGGGGGGCCTATGAGCAGTTCTTC. Its translation: CASSVAGTSGGAYEQFF.

This rearrangement joins TRBV4-1 to TRBJ1-1; 7 bases fit TRBD1. V was pared by 2 bases and J by 10 bases, with 7 bases of the junction left unmatched. This CDR3 is 13 amino acids long. The germline CDR1 and CDR2 sequences are MGHRA and YSYEKL. CDR3 protein: CASSQQGEGRAFF. The CDR3 DNA is TGCGCCAGCAGCCAACAGGGGGAAGGTAGAGCTTTCTTT.

The genes are TRBV5-4 and TRBJ2-7; D not resolved. CDR1 SGHNT and CDR2 YYREEE come from the germline V gene (reference sequence). The CDR3 spans 12 residues. V was shortened by 1 base and J by 3 bases, with 5 bases between the two germline ends. CDR3 sequence: CASSLFHYEQYF. CDR3 nucleotides: TGTGCCAGCAGCTTGTTTCACTACGAGCAGTACTTC.

The chain recombines TRBV11-2 with TRBJ2-2; D remains ambiguous. The CDR3 has 15 residues. With 0 bases removed from V and 5 bases from J, the gap between germline ends came to 10 bases. In germline, CDR1 is SGHAT, CDR2 FQNNGV. CDR3 sequence (DNA): TGTGCCAGCAGCTTAGAATCTAGTGGTACCGGGGAGCTGTTTTTT. Translating it yields CASSLESSGTGELFF.

The chain is built from TRBV6-5 and TRBJ1-2; 7 bases match TRBD1. The trim removed 7 bases at V and 4 bases at J, leaving 9 bases unmatched. Germline V gene lookup returns CDR1 MNHEY and CDR2 SVGAGI. There are 14 residues in the CDR3. CDR3 sequence: CASTRGGAAYGYTF. The CDR3 region has the DNA TGTGCCAGCACCCGAGGGGGCGCGGCCTATGGCTACACCTTC.

The gene calls are TRBV7-2 and TRBJ2-7; TRBD2 might be the D (5 bases). This CDR3 spans 14 amino acids. Germline assignment: CDR1 SGHTA and CDR2 FQGNSA. The V end was cut by 4 bases, the J end by 2 bases, with 12 bases between. The CDR3 here is CASSYGRETYEQYF. Written as DNA, the CDR3 is TGTGCCAGCAGCTATGGACGGGAAACCTACGAGCAGTACTTC.

Remarks on this clone: One end of the junction is discordant with germline, which a read error may explain. The V call is TRBV30, the J call TRBJ2-5, with TRBD1 matching over 7 bases. CDR3 length equals 14 residues. Germline assignment: CDR1 GTSNPN and CDR2 SVGIG (reference sequence). CDR3 sequence: CAWSPGQAQGTQYF. CDR3 DNA sequence: TGTGCCTGGAGTCCCGGACAGGCCCAAGGGACCCAGTACTTC.

The rearrangement links TRBV5-6 to TRBJ1-5; D gene ambiguous. With 4 bases removed from V and 5 bases from J, the gap between germline ends came to 7 bases. The length of the CDR3 is 12 residues. The germline CDR1 and CDR2 sequences are SGHDT and YYEEEE. The CDR3 loop is CASSLIDQPQHF. CDR3 bases: TGTGCCAGCAGCCTTATTGATCAGCCCCAGCATTTT.

The CDR3 here is CATRRAGGRRDNEQFF. In nucleotides, the CDR3 is TGTGCCACCCGTCGTGCGGGGGGGCGGAGGGACAATGAGCAGTTCTTC. The chain has TRBV19 and TRBJ2-1, with TRBD2 identical over 9 bases. This CDR3 comprises 16 residues. Germline lookup yields CDR1 LNHDA and CDR2 SQIVND (reference sequence). Unmatched junction bases numbered 15, after V lost 10 bases and J lost 5 bases. Filled out from reference TRBV19 and TRBJ2-1, the complete variable domain reads DGGITQSPKYLFRKEGQNVTLSCEQNLNHDAMYWYRQDPGQGLRLIYYSQIVNDFQKGDIAEGYSVSREKKESFPLTVTSAQKNPTAFYLCATRRAGGRRDNEQFFGPGTRLTVL.

J is TRBJ1-4 and V is TRBV12-3 or TRBV12-4; D unclear. V was cut by 7 bases and J by 5 bases, with 8 bases left in between. CDR3 size: 12 residues. As DNA, the CDR3 is TGTGCCAGCACCAGGCTAAATGAAAAACTGTTTTTT. This codes for CASTRLNEKLFF.